These 22 T cell receptor beta chains came from one sample sequenced in a study of CD8 T cells in Susac syndrome (dated by TCRdb to between 2018 and 2020). Library creation used the immunoSEQ multiplex PCR assay. RNA was extracted using the RNeasy kit, and about 0.45 to 1 ug of the RNA was reverse transcribed with random hexamers. TCRdb reran the public reads through fastp at Q25 and MiXCR, keeping productive beta chains. Rows with one shared CDR3 protein collapse into an entry with the most common genes and DNA. Counted in this sample were 65,000 to 75,000 distinct CDR3 sequences; approximately 95% of them appeared once. The top ten hold roughly 0.25% of the sample. Sequenced: CD8+ T cells from PBMCs. The receptor set was obtained from a human donor in good health.

The V gene is TRBV4-3, the J gene TRBJ1-4; 7 nucleotides agree with TRBD1. The J segment lost 2 bases and the V segment lost 4 bases, leaving 7 bases of the junction unmatched. Germline V gene sequence: CDR1 LGHNA, CDR2 YSLEER. This CDR3 comprises 16 residues. The CDR3 loop is CASSRSQGQTNEKLFF. The CDR3 region has the DNA TGCGCCAGCAGCCGGTCGCAGGGACAGACTAATGAAAAACTGTTTTTT.

This clonotype was found once. One junction end does not reproduce the germline sequence, and a read error may be involved. V is TRBV7-9 and J is TRBJ1-2, with 9 bases matching TRBD1. This CDR3 is 12 amino acids long. CDR1 and CDR2 (germline): SEHNR, FQNEAQ (reference sequence). The CDR3 region has the DNA TGTGCCAGCAGCTTAGTCGGGGCGGGACAGGGATTC. It translates to CASSLVGAGQGF.

This sequence joins TRBV19 and TRBJ1-5; a possible D gene is TRBD1 (5 bases). V gave up 3 bases and J gave up 1 base, with 10 bases separating them. Looked up from germline, CDR1 is LNHDA and CDR2 is SQIVND (reference sequence). The CDR3 totals 15 residues. The CDR3 reads CASSISGTSNQPQHF. CDR3 DNA: TGTGCCAGTAGTATCTCCGGGACGAGCAATCAGCCCCAGCATTTT.

The chain has TRBV5-1 and TRBJ1-2; 10 nucleotides match TRBD1. The V and J ends lost 0 bases and 4 bases, in that order; junction bases with no gene match: 12. CDR3 length equals 18 residues. CDR1 SGHRS and CDR2 YFSETQ come from the germline V gene. The CDR3 coding sequence is TGCGCCAGCAGCTTGGCCCGGGACAGGGGCCCTTCCACCTATGGCTACACCTTC. Translating gives CASSLARDRGPSTYGYTF.

The chain combines TRBV30 with TRBJ1-1; 9 bases agree with TRBD1. The CDR3 spans 15 residues. Per the germline V gene, CDR1 is GTSNPN and CDR2 is SVGIG (reference sequence). The J segment lost 6 bases and the V segment lost 5 bases, leaving 13 bases of the junction unmatched. CDR3 sequence (DNA): TGTGCCTGGTCCCGACAGGGGGTAGGTTACGCTGAAGCTTTCTTT. Protein product: CAWSRQGVGYAEAFF. Full variable domain (outside the CDR3, taken from reference TRBV30 and TRBJ1-1): SQTIHQWPATLVQPVGSPLSLECTVEGTSNPNLYWYRQAAGRGLQLLFYSVGIGQISSEVPQNLSASRPQDRQFILSSKKLLLSDSGFYLCAWSRQGVGYAEAFFGQGTRLTVV.

This chain joins TRBV4-2 and TRBJ1-5; the match to TRBD1 covers 8 bases. Looked up from germline, CDR1 is LGHNA and CDR2 is YNFKEQ. This CDR3 spans 16 amino acids. Trimming cost V 0 bases and J 5 bases; bases outside gene matches: 6. The chain's CDR3 is CASSQEEDREHQPQHF. CDR3 nucleotides: TGTGCCAGCAGCCAAGAAGAGGACAGGGAGCATCAGCCCCAGCATTTT.

This chain uses TRBV4-1 with TRBJ2-3; D is uncertain. V lost 4 bases, J lost 0 bases, and 14 bases lay in between. CDR3 length equals 16 residues. CDR1 is MGHRA, CDR2 YSYEKL, per germline. The CDR3 nucleotides are TGCGCCAGCAGCCCCACGGACCGGGCTAGCACAGATACGCAGTATTTT. Residues: CASSPTDRASTDTQYF.

The V call is TRBV12-3 or TRBV12-4, the J call TRBJ2-1; D remains unclear. V lost 3 bases to trimming and J lost 5 bases, with 11 bases between them. The CDR3 sequence is 14 residues long. For the CDR3, the DNA is TGTGCCAGCAGTTTTATCCCAGGTGACAATGAGCAGTTCTTC. Amino acids: CASSFIPGDNEQFF.

The genes are TRBV7-8 and TRBJ2-4; 11 nucleotides match TRBD2. Germline values: CDR1 SGHVS, CDR2 FQNEAQ. V shed 5 bases and J 3 bases; nucleotides not matched to a gene: 12. The CDR3 totals 18 residues. CDR3 nucleotides: TGTGCCAGCAGCCTATCCTCTCCGGGACTAGCGGACAAAAACATTCAGTACTTC. As protein: CASSLSSPGLADKNIQYF.

This rearrangement joins TRBV5-1 to TRBJ2-7; maybe TRBD2 (5 bases). Per the germline V gene, CDR1 is SGHRS and CDR2 is YFSETQ. Trimming pared 4 bases from V and 3 bases from J, leaving 14 bases between. This CDR3 is 14 amino acids long. CDR3 amino acids: CASSPEGFLYEQYV. In nucleotides, the CDR3 is TGCGCCAGCAGCCCCGAGGGATTCCTCTACGAGCAGTACGTC.

This chain uses TRBV11-2 with TRBJ1-6; D not resolved. CDR3 length equals 15 residues. The germline V and J ends were trimmed by 1 base and 4 bases, with 8 bases remaining between them. Per germline, CDR1 SGHAT and CDR2 FQNNGV. The CDR3 DNA reads as TGTGCCAGCAGCTTAGGAACAGCTTATAATTCACCCCTCCACTTT. Its protein is CASSLGTAYNSPLHF.

The rearrangement joins TRBV28 to TRBJ2-5; 7 bases are a match to TRBD2. The CDR3 has 15 residues. The germline CDR1 and CDR2 sequences are MDHEN and SYDVKM. V gave up 2 bases and J gave up 1 base; unmatched junction bases: 4. The CDR3 DNA is TGTGCCAGCAGTTTAGGGAGACTAGCCCAAGAGACCCAGTACTTC. This sequence encodes CASSLGRLAQETQYF.

J is TRBJ2-3 and V is TRBV7-9; maybe TRBD1 (6 bases). The CDR3 loop spans 12 amino acids. V gave up 5 bases and J gave up 4 bases, with 7 bases separating them. CDR1 SEHNR and CDR2 FQNEAQ come from the germline V gene (reference sequence). The CDR3 DNA sequence: TGTGCCAGCAGCCCAGGGGCAGATACGCAGTATTTT. Its protein product is CASSPGADTQYF.

The rearrangement links TRBV7-9 to TRBJ2-2, with D perhaps TRBD1 (5 bases). The V gene's germline CDR1 is SEHNR and CDR2 FQNEAQ (reference sequence). V gave up 7 bases and J gave up 1 base, with 19 bases separating them. This CDR3 comprises 17 residues. The CDR3 reads CASNPNPSTGNTGELFF. The CDR3 bases are TGTGCCAGCAACCCCAATCCCTCCACAGGGAACACCGGGGAGCTGTTTTTT.

J is TRBJ2-3 and V is TRBV7-3; 7 nucleotides line up with TRBD1. V lost 5 bases and J lost 5; bases outside the gene matches: 10. There are 15 residues in the CDR3. Germline CDR1 reads SGHTA; CDR2 reads FQGTGA. CDR3 amino acids: CASSPGTVSGDTQYF. The CDR3 DNA reads TGTGCCAGCAGCCCCGGGACAGTATCTGGAGATACGCAGTATTTT.

V usage is TRBV6-1 and J usage is TRBJ2-3; no clear D. The V gene's germline CDR1 is MNHNS and CDR2 SASEGT. The ends were cut back, 5 bases at V and 6 bases at J, with 9 bases in the middle. This CDR3 is 12 amino acids long. The CDR3 DNA sequence: TGTGCCAGCAGTCTCTCCATGGATACGCAGTATTTT. This sequence encodes CASSLSMDTQYF.

This clonotype has a handful of counts. The chain employs TRBV5-1 and TRBJ2-5, with TRBD1 identical over 7 bases. Trimming removed 4 bases from V and 5 bases from J; junction bases left unmatched: 11. CDR3 size: 15 residues. The germline gives CDR1 SGHRS, CDR2 YFSETQ. The CDR3, as DNA: TGCGCCAGCAGCCCTATTTTCAGGGGGACCGAGACCCAGTACTTC. It translates to CASSPIFRGTETQYF.

The chain recombines TRBV18 with TRBJ2-3, with TRBD1 identical over 8 bases. Trimming took 4 bases from V and 6 from J; bases not matched to a gene: 21. The CDR3 consists of 19 residues. Germline-derived CDR1 and CDR2 are KGHSH and LQKENI. The CDR3 DNA follows: TGTGCCAGCTCACTGGGACAGGAGGGGACAGATACGGCCGGGGATACGCAGTATTTT. Its translation: CASSLGQEGTDTAGDTQYF.

The table lists this clonotype with a few counts. The V gene is TRBV7-9, the J gene TRBJ2-7; D might be TRBD2 (6 bases). Trimming cost V 4 bases and J 4 bases, with 23 bases left between them. CDR1 and CDR2 from the germline V gene are SEHNR and FQNEAQ (reference sequence). This CDR3 is built from 17 residues. In DNA, the CDR3 is TGTGCCAGCAGCTCCCCCAACACAGAGGCGGGGAATTACGAGCAGTACTTC. Amino acid sequence: CASSSPNTEAGNYEQYF.

This clonotype was counted once. The chain uses TRBV6-5 and TRBJ2-2, with D maybe TRBD2 (5 bases). Looked up from germline, CDR1 is MNHEY and CDR2 is SVGAGI. CDR3 length: 14 residues. The V gene lost 10 bases and the J gene lost 6 bases, with 18 bases spanning the gap. This CDR3 is CATHGIPRAGELFF. CDR3 DNA sequence: TGTGCCACCCACGGGATCCCTCGGGCCGGGGAGCTGTTTTTT.

The chain couples TRBV7-9 to TRBJ2-5; TRBD1 might be the D (6 bases). The V end was cut by 4 bases, the J end by 1 base, with 16 bases between. The CDR3 runs to 16 residues. Germline CDR1 reads SEHNR; CDR2 reads FQNEAQ (reference sequence). CDR3 nucleotide sequence: TGTGCCAGCAGCTCCCAAAGGACAGCAGCCCAAGAGACCCAGTACTTC. Protein product: CASSSQRTAAQETQYF.

The chain carries TRBV27 and TRBJ2-7, with 10 bases matching TRBD1. The V and J ends lost 3 bases and 6 bases, in that order; junction bases with no gene match: 5. The CDR3 runs 14 residues. The germline V gene has CDR1 MNHEY and CDR2 SMNVEV (reference sequence). CDR3 sequence reads: CASSFRTGGSEQYF. In DNA, the CDR3 is TGTGCCAGCAGTTTCCGGACAGGGGGTAGCGAGCAGTACTTC.